The 21 T cell receptor beta chains below were found in one sample sequenced in a study of T-cell reconstitution after alpha-beta-depleted transplantation in children. Preparation of the TCRbeta library was carried out with unique molecular identifiers. TCRdb independently ran MiXCR on the PCR reads; one entry per CDR3 protein. The sample shows under 750,000 distinct CDR3 sequences, 23% of them seen only once. Sequenced here: PBMCs, mostly from graft donor cells, sampled 360 days after TCRalphabeta/CD19-depleted stem cell transplant. These receptors were collected from a boy under three years old who had a stem cell transplant for acute myeloid leukemia, so the T cells may come from the graft donor.

This clonotype was seen a handful of times. This rearrangement joins TRBV7-2 to TRBJ1-2; 9 bases are shared with TRBD1. CDR3 length: 15 residues. After removal of 4 bases from V and 4 bases from J, the junction contained 7 bases not matched to a gene. In germline, CDR1 is SGHTA, CDR2 FQGNSA. The CDR3 reads CASSYTGGGGYGYTF. DNA of the CDR3: TGTGCCAGCAGCTACACAGGGGGCGGCGGCTATGGCTACACCTTC. The full variable domain, its missing parts supplied by reference TRBV7-2 and TRBJ1-2, is GAGVSQSPSNKVTEKGKDVELRCDPISGHTALYWYRQSLGQGLEFLIYFQGNSAPDKSGLPSDRFSAERTGGSVSTLTIQRTQQEDSAVYLCASSYTGGGGYGYTFGSGTRLTVV.

The CDR3 here is CASSMGLQSYEQYF. The CDR3 DNA follows: TGTGCCAGCAGTATGGGACTTCAGTCCTACGAGCAGTACTTC. The gene calls are TRBV12-3 or TRBV12-4 and TRBJ2-7, with D tentatively TRBD2 (6 bases). V gave up 5 bases and J gave up 1 base, with 12 bases separating them. The CDR3 spans 14 residues.

This clonotype occurred a few times. V usage is TRBV4-3 and J usage is TRBJ1-2; possibly TRBD1 for D (6 bases). The ends were cut back, 1 base at V and 8 bases at J, with 17 bases in the middle. CDR1 is LGHNA and CDR2 is YSLEER in the germline V gene. This CDR3 spans 15 amino acids. The CDR3 DNA is TGCGCCAGCAGCCAAGTCCTCGGGGGCGCGAGGGGCTACACCTTC. Its protein is CASSQVLGGARGYTF.

The rearrangement uses TRBV1 and TRBJ2-7. TRBV1 is shown as a pseudogene. The CDR3 extends over 14 amino acids. CDR3 loop: CTSGHSRWSYEQYV. CDR3 coding DNA: TGCACCAGCGGGCACAGTCGTTGGTCCTACGAGCAGTACGTC.

This clonotype was detected only a few times. J is TRBJ1-4 and V is TRBV20-1; perhaps TRBD1 as D (5 bases). The V gene lost 5 bases and the J gene lost 4 bases, with 11 bases spanning the gap. The length of the CDR3 is 13 residues. Per germline, CDR1 DFQATT and CDR2 SNEGSKA (reference sequence). This chain's CDR3 is CSAPGDLNEKLFF. In DNA form, the CDR3 reads TGCAGTGCTCCCGGGGACCTTAATGAAAAACTGTTTTTT.

This clonotype has a handful of counts. The chain recombines TRBV20-1 with TRBJ2-3; 8 bases fit TRBD2. The junction had 9 bases not matched to a gene; V was cut back by 6 bases and J by 4 bases. CDR3 length equals 14 residues. Germline V gene sequence: CDR1 DFQATT, CDR2 SNEGSKA (reference sequence). Written as DNA, the CDR3 is TGCAGTGCACACCATTCGGGGGGGCCAGATACGCAGTATTTT. Protein: CSAHHSGGPDTQYF.

This clonotype was counted many times. J is TRBJ2-2 and V is TRBV25-1, with 8 bases lining up with TRBD1. CDR1 is MGHDK and CDR2 is SYGVNS in the germline V gene. Unmatched junction bases numbered 7, after V lost 2 bases and J lost 5 bases. CDR3 size: 16 residues. CDR3 region: CASSESRQGATGELFF. CDR3 DNA sequence: TGTGCCAGCAGTGAAAGTCGGCAGGGGGCAACCGGGGAGCTGTTTTTT.

V and J are TRBV7-2 and TRBJ2-5, with D possibly being TRBD2 (6 bases). CDR1 is SGHTA, CDR2 FQGNSA, per germline. V lost 0 bases and J lost 4, with 9 bases in between. The CDR3 runs to 14 residues. Here the CDR3 DNA reads TGTGCCAGCAGCTTAGCATGGGGAGGAGAGACCCAGTACTTC. The encoded protein is CASSLAWGGETQYF.

This clonotype was recorded many times. The CDR3 sequence: CASSRLDYEQYF. The CDR3 DNA sequence: TGTGCCAGCTCACGTCTTGACTACGAGCAGTACTTC. V usage is TRBV18 and J usage is TRBJ2-7; unclear D gene. CDR3 length equals 12 residues. CDR1 and CDR2 (germline): KGHSH, LQKENI. V was trimmed by 4 bases and J by 3 bases, leaving 7 bases between them.

The chain is built from TRBV12-3 or TRBV12-4 and TRBJ2-5; D not certain. The V and J ends lost 4 bases and 2 bases respectively, with 5 bases between them. CDR3 size: 12 residues. CDR3 nucleotides: TGTGCCAGCAGTTGGGATCAAGAGACCCAGTACTTC. It is translated as CASSWDQETQYF.

The chain has TRBV2 and TRBJ1-1; 7 bases line up with TRBD1. Losses at the gene ends were 4 bases for V and 4 bases for J; bases not matched to a gene: 6. The CDR3 runs to 14 residues. Germline CDR1 reads SNHLY; CDR2 reads FYNNEI. The CDR3 reads CASSVEGAGTEAFF. The DNA for the CDR3 is TGTGCCAGCAGTGTCGAGGGGGCGGGCACTGAAGCTTTCTTT.

The chain employs TRBV9 and TRBJ2-1; D not certain. The CDR3 loop spans 17 amino acids. V lost 3 bases and J 0 bases, leaving 16 bases between the germline ends. Looked up from germline, CDR1 is SGDLS and CDR2 is YYNGEE. The CDR3 coding sequence is TGTGCCAGCAGCGGAACATCCGGGTGGCGCTCCTACAATGAGCAGTTCTTC. Protein sequence: CASSGTSGWRSYNEQFF.

This clonotype was observed a few times. This sequence joins TRBV4-3 and TRBJ1-1; tentatively, D is TRBD1 (5 bases). The germline V gene encodes CDR1 LGHNA and CDR2 YSLEER. V was pared by 0 bases and J by 3 bases, with 14 bases between. The CDR3 has 16 amino acids. For the CDR3, the DNA is TGCGCCAGCAGCCAAGATTATGGGGGATTGGACACTGAAGCTTTCTTT. It codes for CASSQDYGGLDTEAFF.

The CDR3 is CASSPGPRKAFF. The CDR3 DNA sequence: TGTGCCAGCAGTCCGGGACCCCGAAAAGCTTTCTTT. This chain links TRBV12-3 or TRBV12-4 with TRBJ1-1; a weak D match, TRBD1 (5 bases). V was trimmed by 5 bases and J by 9 bases, leaving 13 bases between them. The CDR3 contains 12 residues.

The sample holds many counts of this clonotype. The chain carries TRBV20-1 and TRBJ2-7; D gene unclear. Germline V gene sequence: CDR1 DFQATT, CDR2 SNEGSKA (reference sequence). Trimming stripped 2 bases from V and 3 bases from J, with 5 bases between. CDR3 length: 11 amino acids. Here the CDR3 reads CSARKDYEQYV. The CDR3 nucleotides read TGCAGTGCTAGAAAAGACTACGAGCAGTACGTC.

The genes are TRBV20-1 and TRBJ2-7, with 9 bases aligning to TRBD2. Germline CDR1 and CDR2: DFQATT and SNEGSKA (reference sequence). This CDR3 has 15 amino acids. The V gene end was trimmed by 0 bases and the J gene end by 3 bases; junction bases not matched to a gene: 6. DNA for the CDR3: TGCAGTGCTAGAGATAAGCGGGGGGAATACTACGAGCAGTACTTC. This translates into CSARDKRGEYYEQYF.

The chain joins TRBV7-9 to TRBJ1-5, with 7 bases lining up with TRBD1. V lost 6 bases, J lost 6 bases, and 11 bases stayed unmatched. Germline CDR1 reads SEHNR; CDR2 reads FQNEAQ (reference sequence). This CDR3 is built from 15 residues. In DNA, the CDR3 is TGTGCCAGCAGTTCTGACAGGGAGAGGGGTCAGCCCCAGCATTTT. It translates to CASSSDRERGQPQHF.

The chain couples TRBV20-1 to TRBJ1-1; no firm D call. The CDR3 totals 9 residues. Trimming took 0 bases from V and 9 from J, leaving 2 bases between them. From germline, CDR1 is DFQATT and CDR2 SNEGSKA (reference sequence). CDR3 bases: TGCAGTGCTAGAGACCAAGCTTTCTTT. This encodes CSARDQAFF.

The V gene is TRBV5-1, the J gene TRBJ2-5; D is unclear. Germline loops: CDR1 SGHRS, CDR2 YFSETQ. The V gene lost 1 base and the J gene lost 0 bases, with 13 bases spanning the gap. The CDR3 runs to 16 residues. Here the CDR3 reads CASSLQTLLYQETQYF. The CDR3 coding sequence is TGCGCCAGCAGCTTGCAAACCCTTCTGTACCAAGAGACCCAGTACTTC.

CDR3 sequence reads: CSVEDGGLVAPPDTQYF. The CDR3 DNA is TGCAGCGTTGAAGATGGGGGTCTCGTGGCCCCCCCAGATACGCAGTATTTT. The V and J genes are TRBV29-1 and TRBJ2-3, with D perhaps given as TRBD1 or TRBD2 (5 bases each). This CDR3 contains 17 residues. CDR1 is SQVTM, CDR2 ANQGSEA, per germline. With 0 bases removed from V and 4 bases from J, the gap between germline ends came to 20 bases.

This clonotype appeared many times. J is TRBJ1-2 and V is TRBV3-1; D remains unclear. V was pared by 1 base and J by 4 bases, with 10 bases between. Germline-derived CDR1 and CDR2 are LGHDT and YNNKEL (reference sequence). The CDR3 consists of 14 residues. CDR3 sequence: CASSQGSGTYGYTF. As DNA, the CDR3 is TGTGCCAGCAGCCAAGGATCGGGAACCTATGGCTACACCTTC.